The rows below give T cell receptor beta chains drawn from one sample of a study of cytomegalovirus exposure and HLA in healthy donors. Method: immunoSEQ multiplex PCR; TCRdb's copy keeps in-frame clones and lacks some. Of about 150,000 clones listed, less than 10% are singletons. Input material: PBMCs. The receptor set was obtained from a man in his fifties or sixties in good health and CMV-seronegative. The CDR3 runs from the conserved cysteine through the conserved F or W. The D gene is left open where the match is weak. Part of the rows lack a size; the others show once, few, many or a class for expanded clones.

15	-	TRBV4-1	-	TRBJ2-7	CASSQVTSRYDEQYF	TGCGCCAGCAGCCAAGTCACTAGCCGGTACGACGAGCAGTACTTC
15	few	TRBV25-1	TRBD2	TRBJ2-3	CASSTSGRFPDTQYF	TGTGCCAGCAGTACTAGCGGGAGATTCCCAGATACGCAGTATTTT
11	-	TRBV5-5	-	TRBJ2-1	CASSPRYEQFF	TGTGCCAGCAGCCCGCGGTATGAGCAGTTCTTC
15	few	TRBV6-5	-	TRBJ1-5	CASSYSGTVNQPQHF	TGTGCCAGCAGTTACTCGGGTACAGTCAATCAGCCCCAGCATTTT
17	-	TRBV7-9	-	TRBJ1-5	CASSLGGIGRKDQPQHF	TGTGCCAGCAGCTTAGGTGGTATTGGCAGGAAAGACCAGCCCCAGCATTTT
11	-	TRBV7-8	-	TRBJ1-1	CASKTGVEAFF	TGTGCCAGCAAAACGGGGGTTGAAGCTTTCTTT
14	-	TRBV18	TRBD1	TRBJ1-1	CASSPLGGLKEAFF	TGTGCCAGCTCACCTTTAGGGGGCTTAAAGGAAGCTTTCTTT
13	few	TRBV27	TRBD1	TRBJ2-7	CASRRTGSDEQYF	TGTGCCAGCAGGCGGACAGGGAGTGACGAGCAGTACTTC
15	few	TRBV2	-	TRBJ1-6	CASTSRQEGDSPLHF	TGTGCCAGCACCTCCCGGCAGGAAGGGGATTCACCCCTCCACTTT
16	-	TRBV5-1	-	TRBJ2-5	CASSPAGPQYQETQYF	TGCGCCAGCAGCCCCGCGGGTCCCCAGTACCAAGAGACCCAGTACTTC
17	few	TRBV2	-	TRBJ1-1	CASRVTRVGGMNTEAFF	TGTGCCAGCAGGGTTACTCGCGTTGGAGGGATGAACACTGAAGCTTTCTTT
14	few	TRBV30	-	TRBJ1-2	CAWSLRGADYGYTF	TGTGCCTGGAGTCTACGGGGGGCTGACTATGGCTACACCTTC
16	-	TRBV9	TRBD2	TRBJ2-3	CASSPRTSGALGGQYF	TGTGCCAGCAGCCCCAGGACTAGCGGGGCCCTCGGGGGGCAGTATTTT
13	few	TRBV30	TRBD1	TRBJ1-2	CAWSADREGGYTF	TGTGCCTGGAGTGCGGACAGGGAGGGAGGCTACACCTTC
13	few	TRBV5-6	-	TRBJ1-1	CASTPEGRTEAFF	TGTGCCAGCACCCCAGAGGGAAGGACTGAAGCTTTCTTT
12	few	TRBV6-1	-	TRBJ1-2	CASSETGWGYTF	TGTGCCAGCAGTGAAACAGGGTGGGGATACACCTTC
16	few	TRBV6-5	TRBD2	TRBJ2-7	CASSSPSGSGGYEQYF	TGTGCCAGCAGTTCCCCAAGTGGTAGCGGGGGCTACGAGCAGTACTTC
13	-	TRBV6-6	-	TRBJ2-7	CASSYGQSYEQYF	TGTGCCAGCAGTTATGGACAATCCTACGAGCAGTACTTC
15	few	TRBV19	TRBD2	TRBJ2-7	CASSTLPGTTNEQYF	TGTGCCAGTAGTACTTTACCCGGGACTACTAACGAGCAGTACTTC
16	-	TRBV11-1	TRBD2	TRBJ2-1	CASRPIAGGSYNEQFF	TGTGCCAGCAGACCTATAGCGGGAGGCTCCTACAATGAGCAGTTCTTC
16	few	TRBV5-1	TRBD1	TRBJ2-3	CASSLEGTGELDTQYF	TGCGCCAGCAGCTTGGAAGGGACAGGGGAATTGGATACGCAGTATTTT
15	few	TRBV21-1	-	TRBJ2-7	CASSSRTGSRGEQYF	TGTGCCAGCAGCAGTAGGACAGGGTCTCGGGGCGAGCAGTACTTC
13	-	TRBV11-3	-	TRBJ1-1	CASSFERNTEAFF	TGTGCCAGCAGCTTCGAGCGCAACACTGAAGCTTTCTTT